The rows below give T cell receptor beta chains drawn from one sample of a study of cytomegalovirus exposure and HLA in healthy donors. Generated by immunoSEQ multiplex PCR, the TCRdb table keeps only in-frame clones and is missing some. Of about 120,000 clones in the sample, over 9.5% are singletons; the top ten hold 4% to 5%. Material for sequencing was PBMCs. The receptor source for this set is a woman in her late teens or twenties in good health and CMV-seropositive. CDR3s include the opening cysteine and the closing phenylalanine or tryptophan. The order of the fields is J gene, V gene, CDR3 protein.

TRBJ2-1 | TRBV5-6 | CASSLGLAAYYNEQFF
TRBJ1-2 | TRBV23-1 | CASSPECGTANYGYTF
TRBJ1-2 | TRBV18 | CASSPGGTYYGYTF
TRBJ2-4 | TRBV18 | CASSPGQAAKNIQYF
TRBJ2-3 | TRBV5-1 | CASSIQALGDTQYF
TRBJ2-7 | TRBV4-1 | CASSQVRGRANYEQYF
TRBJ2-2 | TRBV10-3 | CAISVGQSNTGELFF
TRBJ2-7 | TRBV10-3 | CATYHPGLSSYEQYF
TRBJ1-1 | TRBV6-6 | CASIGRMNTEAFF
TRBJ2-1 | TRBV9 | CASPLTGTPKDNEQFF
TRBJ2-2 | TRBV2 | CASSELASSGELFF
TRBJ2-2 | TRBV2 | CASRYTRQGSDTGELFF
TRBJ2-7 | TRBV6-1 | CASNYRDSTYEQYF
TRBJ2-2 | TRBV18 | CASSPGLAGAGELFF
TRBJ2-5 | TRBV5-1 | CASSLVTNDGRTQYF
TRBJ2-2 | TRBV5-1 | CASSLLGLGGELFF
TRBJ1-1 | TRBV30 | CAWSVGGGVWEQAFF
TRBJ1-2 | TRBV5-6 | CASADSWSSYGYTF
TRBJ2-7 | TRBV7-8 | CASSPGGLAGAYEQYF
TRBJ2-5 | TRBV7-3 | CASSLGQGGFRETQYF
TRBJ2-2 | TRBV5-1 | CASSLLAGVDTGELFF
TRBJ1-2 | TRBV20-1 | CSARADGYTF
TRBJ1-2 | TRBV19 | CASSIGGSYGYTF
TRBJ1-1 | TRBV5-1 | CASSLEQGFEAFF